These 5 T cell receptor beta chains came from one sample sequenced in a study of response to subunit inactivated influenza vaccine. TCRdb itself ran the RT-PCR reads through MiXCR, one entry per CDR3 protein. The repertoire holds some 800,000 distinct CDR3 sequences, with 21% as singletons. The sequencing used PBMCs from blood, collected more than 4 days after vaccination. The origin of the receptors is a man in his fifties or sixties who received an inactivated influenza vaccine.

The V call is TRBV29-1, the J call TRBJ1-5, with D maybe TRBD1 (5 bases). The germline gives CDR1 SQVTM, CDR2 ANQGSEA. Trimming shortened V by 0 bases and J by 4 bases, and 10 bases separated the two germline ends. The CDR3 contains 14 residues. As DNA, the CDR3 is TGCAGCGTTGAAGATGCAGGGTCTAATCAGCCCCAGCATTTT. It specifies CSVEDAGSNQPQHF.

The chain uses TRBV15 and TRBJ2-5; D might be TRBD2 (6 bases). With 5 bases removed from V and 3 bases from J, the gap between germline ends came to 13 bases. CDR1 is LNHNV and CDR2 is YYDKDF in the germline V gene (reference sequence). The CDR3 extends over 14 amino acids. The CDR3: CATSHSGQKETQYF. CDR3 DNA sequence: TGTGCCACCAGCCATAGCGGCCAGAAAGAGACCCAGTACTTC. Full variable domain (missing parts from reference TRBV15 and TRBJ2-5): DAMVIQNPRYQVTQFGKPVTLSCSQTLNHNVMYWYQQKSSQAPKLLFHYYDKDFNNEADTPDNFQSRRPNTSFCFLDIRSPGLGDTAMYLCATSHSGQKETQYFGPGTRLLVL.

The chain couples TRBV11-2 to TRBJ2-1; 11 bases fit TRBD2. Germline CDR1 reads SGHAT; CDR2 reads FQNNGV. The CDR3 is made up of 18 amino acids. V shed 5 bases and J 5 bases; nucleotides not matched to a gene: 14. In DNA form, the CDR3 reads TGTGCCAGCAGCCCCCGGCGGCTAGCGGGGGGCCCCGACAATGAGCAGTTCTTC. Translating it yields CASSPRRLAGGPDNEQFF.

This clonotype was counted between two and nine times. This chain links TRBV28 with TRBJ2-1; D perhaps matches TRBD2 (5 bases). Germline assignment: CDR1 MDHEN and CDR2 SYDVKM. Trimming removed 1 base at V and 7 bases at J, with 17 bases between. This CDR3 spans 16 amino acids. DNA for the CDR3: TGTGCCAGCAGTTTATCACCCGGGGTGGGCGGGAATGAGCAGTTCTTC. Its protein product is CASSLSPGVGGNEQFF.

In its sample, this clonotype was seen a few times. J is TRBJ2-3 and V is TRBV7-2, with 12 positions matching TRBD2. CDR3 length: 17 amino acids. Germline CDR1 SGHTA, CDR2 FQGNSA. The junction had 7 bases not matched to a gene; V was cut back by 5 bases and J by 1 base. This chain's CDR3 is CASSPRTSGMGTDTQYF. The CDR3 nucleotides are TGTGCCAGCAGCCCTCGGACTAGCGGGATGGGCACAGATACGCAGTATTTT. The variable domain in full, with the rest retrieved from reference TRBV7-2 and TRBJ2-3, is GAGVSQSPSNKVTEKGKDVELRCDPISGHTALYWYRQSLGQGLEFLIYFQGNSAPDKSGLPSDRFSAERTGGSVSTLTIQRTQQEDSAVYLCASSPRTSGMGTDTQYFGPGTRLTVL.